This is a list of T cell receptor beta chains from one sample in a study of vaccination and CD4 T cells after COVID-19. TCRdb independently ran MiXCR on the PCR reads; one entry per CDR3 protein. This repertoire shows 13,000 or so distinct CDR3 sequences, roughly 60% found once; its top ten account for over 10%. The antigens these receptors bind are not known. Sequenced material: CD4+ T cells from blood, cultured in vitro. The receptors here all came from a human donor who had recovered from COVID-19. CDR3s include the opening cysteine and the closing phenylalanine or tryptophan. Each record gives: clone size, D gene, V gene, J gene, CDR3 DNA, CDR3 protein. The D gene is left open where the match is weak. Part of the rows lack a size; the others show once, few, many or a class for expanded clones.

NA	NA	TRBV12-3/TRBV12-4	TRBJ2-7	TGTGCCAGCAGTTTCGGGGGAGTCTACGAGCAGTACTTC	CASSFGGVYEQYF
NA	NA	TRBV6-1	TRBJ1-1	TGTGCCAGCACCATACTCGGGGGGGACACTGAAGCTTTCTTT	CASTILGGDTEAFF
few	TRBD1	TRBV9	TRBJ1-2	TGTGCCAGCAGCGTCGGACAGGGCCCATATGGCTACACCTTC	CASSVGQGPYGYTF
NA	NA	TRBV19	TRBJ2-3	TGTGCCAGTAGGGGGCAACGGCAAATCACAGATACGCAGTATTTT	CASRGQRQITDTQYF
NA	NA	TRBV2	TRBJ1-4	TGTGCCAGCAGTTTGGGACGGGACAATGAAAAACTGTTTTTT	CASSLGRDNEKLFF
NA	TRBD2	TRBV7-2	TRBJ2-2	TGTGCCAGCAGCTGGGGACTAGCGGAGAACACCGGGGAGCTGTTTTTT	CASSWGLAENTGELFF
NA	TRBD2	TRBV19	TRBJ2-4	TGTGCCAGTAGTATAGGGGGCACCGGGGGGGACATTCAGTACTTC	CASSIGGTGGDIQYF
NA	TRBD2	TRBV7-9	TRBJ2-2	TGTGCCAGCACCGATAACCCGGGAGGCAACACCGGGGAGCTGTTTTTT	CASTDNPGGNTGELFF
NA	NA	TRBV20-1	TRBJ1-4	TGCAGTGCTACTAGGGGGTATATGGGTGAAAAACTGTTTTTT	CSATRGYMGEKLFF
few	NA	TRBV19	TRBJ1-2	TGTGCCAGTAGAAACTCAGGGCGGCGTAACTATGGCTACACCTTC	CASRNSGRRNYGYTF
few	TRBD1	TRBV11-2	TRBJ2-1	TGTGCCAGCAGCTACCAGGGGGCCTGGAATGAGCAGTTCTTC	CASSYQGAWNEQFF